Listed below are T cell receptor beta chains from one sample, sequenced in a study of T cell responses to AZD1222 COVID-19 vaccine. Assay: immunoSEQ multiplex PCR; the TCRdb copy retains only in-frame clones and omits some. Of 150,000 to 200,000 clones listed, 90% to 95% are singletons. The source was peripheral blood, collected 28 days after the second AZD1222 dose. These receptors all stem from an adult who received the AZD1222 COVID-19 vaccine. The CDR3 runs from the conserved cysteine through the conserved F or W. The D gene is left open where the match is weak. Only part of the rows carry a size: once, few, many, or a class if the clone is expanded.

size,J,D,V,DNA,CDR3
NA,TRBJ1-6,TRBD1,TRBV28,TGTGCCAGCGGCCTCCGGGACAGCTATTCACCCCTCCACTTT,CASGLRDSYSPLHF
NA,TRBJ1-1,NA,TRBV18,TGTGCCAGCTCACCGGACGAGGCGAACACTGAAGCTTTCTTT,CASSPDEANTEAFF
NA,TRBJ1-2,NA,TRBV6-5,TGTGCCAGCAGTTTGAATTCCGGATTGGGATATGGCTACACCTTC,CASSLNSGLGYGYTF
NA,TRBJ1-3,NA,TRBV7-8,TGTGCCAGCAGCGAAGGACGGGAACTCTCTGGAAACACCATATATTTT,CASSEGRELSGNTIYF
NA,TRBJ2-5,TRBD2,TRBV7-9,TGTGCCAGCAGCAGATCTAGCGGGCAAGAGACCCAGTACTTC,CASSRSSGQETQYF
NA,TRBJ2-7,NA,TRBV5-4,TGTGCCAGCAGCTTGGGTGGGGAGTCATCGGACGAGCAGTACTTC,CASSLGGESSDEQYF
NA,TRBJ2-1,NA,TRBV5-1,TGCGCCAGCAGCTTCGGGGGCGATCGTTACAATGAGCAGTTCTTC,CASSFGGDRYNEQFF
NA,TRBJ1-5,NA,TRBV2,TGTGCCAGCAGTCACGAGGGGGTAGTGATTCAGCCCCAGCATTTT,CASSHEGVVIQPQHF
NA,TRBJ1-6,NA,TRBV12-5,TGTGCTAGTGGTTTGGGGGAGGGAACAGGGTCCTCACCCCTCCACTTT,CASGLGEGTGSSPLHF
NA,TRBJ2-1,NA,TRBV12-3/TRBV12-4,TGTGCCAGCAGCCACGGCCCCAATGAGCAGTTCTTC,CASSHGPNEQFF
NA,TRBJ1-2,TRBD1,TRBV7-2,TGTGCCAGCAGCTCTAGGGGCGGGACAGGGGGGATCTATGGCTACACCTTC,CASSSRGGTGGIYGYTF
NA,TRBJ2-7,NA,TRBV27,TGTGCCAGCAGTTTAACGGGGGCCTACGAGCAGTACTTC,CASSLTGAYEQYF
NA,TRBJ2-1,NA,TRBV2,TGTGCCAGCAGGAAACCGGGGCCATCCTACAATGAGCAGTTCTTC,CASRKPGPSYNEQFF
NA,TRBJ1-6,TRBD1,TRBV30,TGTGCCTGGAGTGTCGTACAGGGGGTGAATTCACCCCTCCACTTT,CAWSVVQGVNSPLHF
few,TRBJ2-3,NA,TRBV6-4,TGTGCCAGCAGTGACTACGGGGCCACAGATACGCAGTATTTT,CASSDYGATDTQYF
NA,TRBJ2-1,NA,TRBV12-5,TGTGCTAGTGGTTTGGTACGGGTAGGTAATGAGCAGTTCTTC,CASGLVRVGNEQFF
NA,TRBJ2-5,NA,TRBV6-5,TGTGCCAGCAGTTACTTGGAGACCCAGTACTTC,CASSYLETQYF
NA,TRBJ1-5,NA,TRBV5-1,TGCGCCAGCAGCCCGATCCCAGGGGCCAATCAGCCCCAGCATTTT,CASSPIPGANQPQHF
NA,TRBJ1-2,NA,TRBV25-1,TGTGCCAGCAGTGCAGGACAGTACTATGGCTACACCTTC,CASSAGQYYGYTF
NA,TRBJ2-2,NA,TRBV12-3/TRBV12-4,TGTGCCAGCAGTTCCCAGGGAATCGGGGAGCTGTTTTTT,CASSSQGIGELFF
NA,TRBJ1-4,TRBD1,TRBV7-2,TGTGCCAGCAGCTCTGCTCCGGGACAGGGAGGGAAACTGTTTTTT,CASSSAPGQGGKLFF
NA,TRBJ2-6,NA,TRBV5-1,TGCGCCAGCAGCCCCCATAGGGGATTTTATCACTCTGGGGCCAACGTCCTGACTTTC,CASSPHRGFYHSGANVLTF
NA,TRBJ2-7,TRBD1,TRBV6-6,TGTGCCAGCAGTCAGACAGGGGGCTATTACGAGCAGTACTTC,CASSQTGGYYEQYF
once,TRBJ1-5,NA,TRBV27,TGTGCCAGCGGGTTAGGCGGCAATCAGCCCCAGCATTTT,CASGLGGNQPQHF